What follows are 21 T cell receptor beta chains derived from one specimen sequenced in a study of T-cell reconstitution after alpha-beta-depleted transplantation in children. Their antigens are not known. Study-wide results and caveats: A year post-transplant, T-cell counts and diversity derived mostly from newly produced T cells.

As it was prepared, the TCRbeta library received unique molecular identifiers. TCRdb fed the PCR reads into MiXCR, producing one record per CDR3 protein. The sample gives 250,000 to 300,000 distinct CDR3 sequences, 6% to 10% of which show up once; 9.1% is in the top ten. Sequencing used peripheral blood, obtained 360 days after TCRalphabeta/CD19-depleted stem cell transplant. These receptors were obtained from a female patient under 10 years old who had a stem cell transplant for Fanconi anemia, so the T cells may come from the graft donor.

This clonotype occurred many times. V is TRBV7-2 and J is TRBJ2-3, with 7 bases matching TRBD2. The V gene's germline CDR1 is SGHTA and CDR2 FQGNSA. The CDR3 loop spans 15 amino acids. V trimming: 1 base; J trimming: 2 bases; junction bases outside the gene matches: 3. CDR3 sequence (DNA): TGTGCCAGCAGCTTAGAGCGGGGACCCACAGATACGCAGTATTTT. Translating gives CASSLERGPTDTQYF. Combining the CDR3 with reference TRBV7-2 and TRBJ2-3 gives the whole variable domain GAGVSQSPSNKVTEKGKDVELRCDPISGHTALYWYRQSLGQGLEFLIYFQGNSAPDKSGLPSDRFSAERTGGSVSTLTIQRTQQEDSAVYLCASSLERGPTDTQYFGPGTRLTVL.

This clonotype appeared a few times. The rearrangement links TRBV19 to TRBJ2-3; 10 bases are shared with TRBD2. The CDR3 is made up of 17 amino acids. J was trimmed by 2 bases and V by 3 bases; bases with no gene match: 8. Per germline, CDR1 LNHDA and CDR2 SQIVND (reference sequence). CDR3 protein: CASSIKLAGISTDTQYF. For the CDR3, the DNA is TGTGCCAGTAGTATTAAACTAGCGGGGATATCCACAGATACGCAGTATTTT.

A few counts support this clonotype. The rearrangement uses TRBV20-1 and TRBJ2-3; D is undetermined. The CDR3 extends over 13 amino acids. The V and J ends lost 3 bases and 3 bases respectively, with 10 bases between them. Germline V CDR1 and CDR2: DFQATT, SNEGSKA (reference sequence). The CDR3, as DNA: TGCAGTGCTAGGCTAGTAGGAACAGATACGCAGTATTTT. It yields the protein CSARLVGTDTQYF.

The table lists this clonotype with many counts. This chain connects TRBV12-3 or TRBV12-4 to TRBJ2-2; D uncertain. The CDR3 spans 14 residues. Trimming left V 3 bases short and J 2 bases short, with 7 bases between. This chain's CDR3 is CASSFSRNTGELFF. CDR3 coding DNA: TGTGCCAGCAGTTTTTCCCGTAACACCGGGGAGCTGTTTTTT.

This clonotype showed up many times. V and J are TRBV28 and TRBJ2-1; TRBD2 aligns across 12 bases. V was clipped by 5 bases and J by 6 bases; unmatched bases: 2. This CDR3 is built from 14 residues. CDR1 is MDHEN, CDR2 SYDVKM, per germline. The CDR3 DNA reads TGTGCCAGCAGTCTAGCGGGGGGGCGCAATGAGCAGTTCTTC. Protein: CASSLAGGRNEQFF.

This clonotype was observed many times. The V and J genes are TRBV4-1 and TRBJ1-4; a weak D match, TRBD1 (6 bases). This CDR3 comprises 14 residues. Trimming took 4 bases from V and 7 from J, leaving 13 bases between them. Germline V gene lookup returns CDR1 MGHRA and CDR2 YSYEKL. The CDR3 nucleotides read TGCGCCAGCAGCCCAGCGGGGGCAAGTGAAAAACTGTTTTTT. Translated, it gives CASSPAGASEKLFF.

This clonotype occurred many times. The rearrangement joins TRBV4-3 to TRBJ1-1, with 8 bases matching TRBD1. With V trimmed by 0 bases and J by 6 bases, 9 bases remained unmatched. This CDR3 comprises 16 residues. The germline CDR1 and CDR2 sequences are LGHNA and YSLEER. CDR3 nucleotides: TGCGCCAGCAGCCAAGAAGATCTGACAGGGGACCCTGAAGCTTTCTTT. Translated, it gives CASSQEDLTGDPEAFF.

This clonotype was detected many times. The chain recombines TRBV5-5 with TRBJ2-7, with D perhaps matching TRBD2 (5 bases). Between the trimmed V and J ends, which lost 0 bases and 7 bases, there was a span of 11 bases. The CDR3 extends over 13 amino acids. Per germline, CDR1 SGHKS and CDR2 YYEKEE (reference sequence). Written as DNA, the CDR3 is TGTGCCAGCAGCTTGGTCACCCGCGGGGAGCAGTACTTC. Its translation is CASSLVTRGEQYF.

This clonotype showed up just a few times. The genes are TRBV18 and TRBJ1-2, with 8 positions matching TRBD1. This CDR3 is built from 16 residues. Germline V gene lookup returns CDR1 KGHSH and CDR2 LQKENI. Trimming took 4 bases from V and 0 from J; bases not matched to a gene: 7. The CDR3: CASSRTDRATNYGYTF. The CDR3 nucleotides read TGTGCCAGCTCACGGACGGACAGGGCAACTAACTATGGCTACACCTTC.

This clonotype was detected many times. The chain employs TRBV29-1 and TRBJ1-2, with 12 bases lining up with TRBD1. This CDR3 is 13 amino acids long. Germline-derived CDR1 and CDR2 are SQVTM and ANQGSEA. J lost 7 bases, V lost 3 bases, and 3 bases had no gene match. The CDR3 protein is CSVDGTGGFGYTF. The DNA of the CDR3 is TGCAGCGTTGACGGGACAGGGGGCTTTGGCTACACCTTC.

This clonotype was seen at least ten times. The chain's CDR3 is CASSRQAGHQETQYF. The CDR3 region has the DNA TGTGCCAGCAGTCGCCAAGCGGGACACCAAGAGACCCAGTACTTC. The genes are TRBV12-3 or TRBV12-4 and TRBJ2-5, with TRBD2 matching over 7 bases. The V gene end was trimmed by 5 bases and the J gene end by 0 bases; junction bases not matched to a gene: 6. The CDR3 has 15 amino acids.

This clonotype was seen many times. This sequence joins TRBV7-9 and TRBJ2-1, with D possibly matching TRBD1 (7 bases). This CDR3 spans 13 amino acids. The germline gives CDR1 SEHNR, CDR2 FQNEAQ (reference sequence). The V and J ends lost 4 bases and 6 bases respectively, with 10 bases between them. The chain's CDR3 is CASSYRGGNEQFF. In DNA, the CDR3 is TGTGCCAGCAGCTACAGGGGAGGCAATGAGCAGTTCTTC.

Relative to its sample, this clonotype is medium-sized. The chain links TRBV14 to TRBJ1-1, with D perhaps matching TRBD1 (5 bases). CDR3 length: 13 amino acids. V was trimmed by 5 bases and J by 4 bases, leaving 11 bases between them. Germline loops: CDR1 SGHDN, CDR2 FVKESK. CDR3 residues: CASSSVGATEAFF. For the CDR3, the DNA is TGTGCCAGCAGCTCCGTTGGGGCCACTGAAGCTTTCTTT.

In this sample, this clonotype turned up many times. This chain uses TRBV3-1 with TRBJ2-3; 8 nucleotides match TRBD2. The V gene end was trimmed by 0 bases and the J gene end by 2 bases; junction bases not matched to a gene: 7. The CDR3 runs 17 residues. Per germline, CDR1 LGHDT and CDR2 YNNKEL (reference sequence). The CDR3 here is CASSQDWSSGDTDTQYF. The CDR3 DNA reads TGTGCCAGCAGCCAAGATTGGAGTAGCGGGGACACAGATACGCAGTATTTT.

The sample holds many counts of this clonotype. CDR3 sequence: CASSQGLHYEQYF. The CDR3 DNA reads as TGCGCCAGCAGCCAGGGACTCCACTACGAGCAGTACTTC. The chain is built from TRBV5-1 and TRBJ2-7, with D perhaps matching TRBD2 (6 bases). This CDR3 comprises 13 residues. The germline CDR1 and CDR2 sequences are SGHRS and YFSETQ. The ends were cut back, 4 bases at V and 3 bases at J, with 11 bases in the middle.

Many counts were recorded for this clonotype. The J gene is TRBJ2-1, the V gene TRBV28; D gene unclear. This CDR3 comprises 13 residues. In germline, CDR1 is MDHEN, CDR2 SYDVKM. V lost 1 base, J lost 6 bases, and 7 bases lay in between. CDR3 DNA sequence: TGTGCCAGCAGTTTATCCCGGTTCAATGAGCAGTTCTTC. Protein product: CASSLSRFNEQFF. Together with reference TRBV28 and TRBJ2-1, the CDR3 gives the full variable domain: DVKVTQSSRYLVKRTGEKVFLECVQDMDHENMFWYRQDPGLGLRLIYFSYDVKMKEKGDIPEGYSVSREKKERFSLILESASTNQTSMYLCASSLSRFNEQFFGPGTRLTVL.

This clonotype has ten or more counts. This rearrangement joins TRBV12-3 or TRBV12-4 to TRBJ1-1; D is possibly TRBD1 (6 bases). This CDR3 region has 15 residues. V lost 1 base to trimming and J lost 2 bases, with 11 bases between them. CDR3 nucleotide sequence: TGTGCCAGCAGTTTAGTCAGGGGCGGAAACACTGAAGCTTTCTTT. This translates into CASSLVRGGNTEAFF.

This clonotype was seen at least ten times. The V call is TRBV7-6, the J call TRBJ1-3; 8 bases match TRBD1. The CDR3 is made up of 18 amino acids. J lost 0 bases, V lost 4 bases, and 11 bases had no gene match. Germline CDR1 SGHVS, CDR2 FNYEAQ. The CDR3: CASSSIPRTGHSGNTIYF. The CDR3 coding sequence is TGTGCCAGCAGCTCCATCCCGAGGACAGGGCACTCTGGAAACACCATATATTTT.

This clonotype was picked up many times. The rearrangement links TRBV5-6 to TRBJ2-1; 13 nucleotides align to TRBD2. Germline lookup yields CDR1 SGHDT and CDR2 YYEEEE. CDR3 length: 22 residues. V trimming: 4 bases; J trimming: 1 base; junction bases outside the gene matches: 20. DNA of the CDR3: TGTGCCAGCAGCGAGGGGTATTATCCGGGACTAGCGGGGAGATTTTCCTACAATGAGCAGTTCTTC. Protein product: CASSEGYYPGLAGRFSYNEQFF.

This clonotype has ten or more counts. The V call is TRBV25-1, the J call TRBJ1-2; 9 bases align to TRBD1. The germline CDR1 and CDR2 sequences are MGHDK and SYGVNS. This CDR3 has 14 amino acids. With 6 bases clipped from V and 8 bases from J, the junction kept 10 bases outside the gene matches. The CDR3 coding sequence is TGTGCCAGCAGCCTAAAACAGGGGGCAGAGGGCTACACCTTC. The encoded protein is CASSLKQGAEGYTF.

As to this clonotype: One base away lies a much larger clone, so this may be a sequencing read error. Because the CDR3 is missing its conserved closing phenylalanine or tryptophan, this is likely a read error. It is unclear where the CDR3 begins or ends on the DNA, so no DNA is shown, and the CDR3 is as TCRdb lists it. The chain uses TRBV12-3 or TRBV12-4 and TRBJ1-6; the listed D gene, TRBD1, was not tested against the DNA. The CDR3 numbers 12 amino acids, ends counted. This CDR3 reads CASSFGQLPVDC.